The clone carrying this TCR beta chain was recorded only once. The antigen is not known. V was pared by 4 bases and J by 1 base, with 1 base of the junction left unmatched. This CDR3 is 14 amino acids long. Germline lookup yields CDR1 WSHSY and CDR2 SAAADI. Assay: immunoSEQ multiplex PCR; the TCRdb copy retains only in-frame clones and omits some. Of about 51,000 clones detected, roughly 83% appear once; the ten largest clones hold 6.5% to 10%. Ipilimumab CTLA-4 blockade and focal radiation were given to patients with chemo-refractory metastatic non-small-cell lung cancer. This specimen comes from a study of radiotherapy plus CTLA-4 blockade in lung cancer. Findings and limits, study-wide: TCR clones from tumors expanded in blood after radiotherapy plus ipilimumab. It was early blood T cell clone dynamics, with interferon-beta, that reportedly best predicted response.

Sequenced here: peripheral blood, sampled from a patient treated with radiotherapy plus ipilimumab. The J gene is TRBJ2-3, the V gene TRBV10-2, with 8 bases aligning to TRBD2. The TCR originated in a human donor with non-small cell lung cancer who had a complete response to radiotherapy plus ipilimumab. The CDR3 DNA reads TGCGCCAGCAGTGGGCGGGGGGGCACAGATACGCAGTATTTT. As protein: CASSGRGGTDTQYF.